These T cell receptor beta chains were read from a single sample in a study of blood T cell repertoires in COVID-19. Only in-frame clones appear in the TCRdb table, and some are missing; sequencing was by immunoSEQ multiplex PCR. Of 100,000 or so clones detected, 87% appear once; the ten largest clones hold 9.5% to 13%. Sequencing was performed on peripheral blood. The receptors derive from a woman between 25 and 40 years old with acute or convalescent COVID-19. Each CDR3 is given with its conserved first and last residue. Fields, in order: V gene, D gene, J gene, clone size, CDR3 DNA, CDR3 protein. The D gene is left open where the match is weak. Clone size, where shown, is once, few, many, or a class for clones that have expanded.

TRBV27	TRBD1	TRBJ2-3	NA	TGTGCCAGCAGACAGACAGGGGGACCCCAGGCGGCGCAGTATTTT	CASRQTGGPQAAQYF
TRBV13	TRBD2	TRBJ2-7	NA	TGTGCCAGCAGCTTTGGACTAGCGGGGCGCTACGAGCAGTACTTC	CASSFGLAGRYEQYF
TRBV6-6	NA	TRBJ1-4	NA	TGTGCCACTACGGACAGAACTAATGAAAAACTGTTTTTT	CATTDRTNEKLFF
TRBV28	NA	TRBJ1-6	NA	TGTGCCAGCAGCCAAGACCCCGGGGGGCCCCTCCACTTT	CASSQDPGGPLHF
TRBV18	NA	TRBJ2-3	few	TGTGCCAGCTCACCATTGGCGGTTCCAGATACGCAGTATTTT	CASSPLAVPDTQYF
TRBV2	NA	TRBJ2-5	NA	TGTGCCAGCAGTGTGCAGGGGAGTCCAGAGACCCAGTACTTC	CASSVQGSPETQYF
TRBV7-3	NA	TRBJ2-1	NA	TGTGCCAGCAGCTTAAAGCCCAGGGGCGGAACCTACAATGAGCAGTTCTTC	CASSLKPRGGTYNEQFF
TRBV7-2	NA	TRBJ1-3	once	TGTGCCAGCGGTCTGGCTAGCTCTGGAAACACCATATATTTT	CASGLASSGNTIYF
TRBV28	TRBD1	TRBJ1-5	few	TGTGCCAGCAGTTTACGACAGGGGGTAAATCAGCCCCAGCATTTT	CASSLRQGVNQPQHF
TRBV28	TRBD1	TRBJ2-3	NA	TGTGCCAGCAGTCCCCCAGACAGGGGAGATACGCAGTATTTT	CASSPPDRGDTQYF
TRBV27	NA	TRBJ2-1	NA	TGTGCCAGCAGGAAAGGGGGTAACAATGAGCAGTTCTTC	CASRKGGNNEQFF